The 27 T cell receptor beta chains given below trace back to one sample, sequenced in a study of T-cell memory formation after mild COVID-19. From the 5' RACE reads, TCRdb called clonotypes with MiXCR, one entry per CDR3 protein. The data show approximately 300,000 distinct CDR3 sequences, 15% seen once. Sequences were obtained from PBMCs or a T cell subset sorted from them (not recorded which). The source of these receptors is a young man who had mild COVID-19 (a few samples of this study predate the infection). Cell type and time point are not known.

The V call is TRBV6-1, the J call TRBJ1-5, with 7 bases lining up with TRBD1. V trimming: 6 bases; J trimming: 0 bases; junction bases outside the gene matches: 2. The CDR3 covers 14 residues. In germline, CDR1 is MNHNS, CDR2 SASEGT. This chain's CDR3 is CASRDRVSNQPQHF. The CDR3 region has the DNA TGTGCCAGCAGAGACAGGGTTAGCAATCAGCCCCAGCATTTT.

Only a few counts were recorded for this clonotype. The chain uses TRBV4-3 and TRBJ2-5; D is undetermined. CDR3 length: 16 residues. Germline CDR1 reads LGHNA; CDR2 reads YSLEER. The V end lost 4 bases, the J end lost 2 bases, and 17 bases lay between the germline ends. The CDR3 loop is CASSPLYGEAQETQYF. CDR3 DNA: TGCGCCAGCAGCCCGCTTTACGGCGAAGCACAAGAGACCCAGTACTTC.

This clonotype has ten or more counts. The V call is TRBV5-5, the J call TRBJ2-3, with D unclear. Deletions cut 4 bases from V and 0 bases from J, with 6 bases between. In germline, CDR1 is SGHKS, CDR2 YYEKEE (reference sequence). The CDR3 is 13 amino acids. CDR3: CASSRISTDTQYF. The CDR3 DNA reads as TGTGCCAGCAGCCGGATCAGCACAGATACGCAGTATTTT.

CDR3 DNA: TGTGCCAGCAGCTTAGCTTGGGCTTACCAAGAGACCCAGTACTTC. As protein: CASSLAWAYQETQYF. The rearrangement joins TRBV11-2 to TRBJ2-5; D remains unclear. With 1 base removed from V and 0 bases from J, the gap between germline ends came to 9 bases. The CDR3 is 15 residues long. Germline loops: CDR1 SGHAT, CDR2 FQNNGV.

This clonotype was detected a few times. For the CDR3, the DNA is TGCAGTGCTAGACATGGGACAGGGGCGTATGAAGGTCAGCCCCAGCATTTT. Residues: CSARHGTGAYEGQPQHF. The V call is TRBV20-1, the J call TRBJ1-5; 10 bases agree with TRBD1. Germline CDR1 is DFQATT and CDR2 is SNEGSKA (reference sequence). This CDR3 is 17 amino acids long. V lost 2 bases, J lost 6 bases, and 13 bases stayed unmatched.

This clonotype was observed a handful of times. V usage is TRBV7-9 and J usage is TRBJ2-7, with 8 bases lining up with TRBD1. Germline V gene sequence: CDR1 SEHNR, CDR2 FQNEAQ (reference sequence). J lost 6 bases, V lost 1 base, and 14 bases had no gene match. There are 17 residues in the CDR3. The CDR3 DNA follows: TGTGCCAGCAGCTTAGAGGGGCAGGGGGCCCGACGGGGCGAGCAGTACGTC. Residues: CASSLEGQGARRGEQYV.

This clonotype has more than one count but fewer than ten. The chain joins TRBV4-3 to TRBJ1-1; D may be TRBD1 (6 bases). V was pared by 0 bases and J by 6 bases, with 14 bases between. Germline lookup yields CDR1 LGHNA and CDR2 YSLEER. CDR3 length: 15 residues. As DNA, the CDR3 is TGCGCCAGCAGCCAAGATTTGCACAGGGCCGCTGAAGCTTTCTTT. Protein: CASSQDLHRAAEAFF.

This clonotype was counted ten times or more. The rearrangement uses TRBV7-2 and TRBJ2-3, with 9 positions matching TRBD2. V shed 3 bases, J shed 0 bases, and the junction held 4 bases outside the gene matches. CDR3 size: 16 residues. Germline CDR1 reads SGHTA; CDR2 reads FQGNSA. The CDR3 spells CASSLRLADSTDTQYF. As DNA, the CDR3 is TGTGCCAGCAGCTTGAGACTAGCGGATAGCACAGATACGCAGTATTTT.

This clonotype was counted many times. The rearrangement uses TRBV7-9 and TRBJ2-3; D uncertain. This CDR3 comprises 14 residues. The V gene's germline CDR1 is SEHNR and CDR2 FQNEAQ (reference sequence). V was trimmed by 1 base and J by 0 bases, leaving 5 bases between them. The CDR3 coding sequence is TGTGCCAGCAGCTTAGAGGGCAGCACAGATACGCAGTATTTT. Residues: CASSLEGSTDTQYF.

V gene TRBV5-1 combines with J gene TRBJ1-3; 7 positions match TRBD1. J lost 2 bases, V lost 5 bases, and 4 bases had no gene match. Germline CDR1 reads SGHRS; CDR2 reads YFSETQ. The CDR3 contains 14 residues. The CDR3 coding sequence is TGCGCCAGCAGTGATCAGGGGGCTGGAAACACCATATATTTT. This encodes CASSDQGAGNTIYF. The whole variable domain, remainder taken from reference TRBV5-1 and TRBJ1-3, is KAGVTQTPRYLIKTRGQQVTLSCSPISGHRSVSWYQQTPGQGLQFLFEYFSETQRNKGNFPGRFSGRQFSNSRSEMNVSTLELGDSALYLCASSDQGAGNTIYFGEGSWLTVV.

This chain connects TRBV3-1 to TRBJ1-1; D remains unclear. V lost 0 bases and J 8 bases, leaving 4 bases between the germline ends. This CDR3 is 11 amino acids long. Germline values: CDR1 LGHDT, CDR2 YNNKEL (reference sequence). The CDR3 coding sequence is TGTGCCAGCAGCCAAGAGACAGAAGCTTTCTTT. It codes for CASSQETEAFF.

In this sample, this clonotype turned up many times. This chain uses TRBV6-5 with TRBJ1-1; 7 bases are a match to TRBD1. This CDR3 has 16 amino acids. The trim removed 5 bases at V and 2 bases at J, leaving 11 bases unmatched. CDR1 and CDR2 (germline): MNHEY, SVGAGI. DNA of the CDR3: TGTGCCAGCAGTACGGCTAGGACAGGCTCTAACACTGAAGCTTTCTTT. Translating it yields CASSTARTGSNTEAFF.

This chain connects TRBV20-1 to TRBJ1-5; D possibly corresponds to TRBD1 (6 bases). This CDR3 is 17 amino acids long. V dropped 3 bases and J dropped 1 base, with 19 bases sitting between them. Germline values: CDR1 DFQATT, CDR2 SNEGSKA (reference sequence). The CDR3 here is CSASPSWGARSNQPQHF. The CDR3 DNA reads TGCAGTGCTAGCCCAAGTTGGGGGGCTCGGAGCAATCAGCCCCAGCATTTT.

This clonotype was recorded many times. The chain employs TRBV6-4 and TRBJ2-3, with 10 bases that match TRBD2. CDR3 length equals 15 residues. Germline CDR1 MRHNA, CDR2 SNTAGT. The junction had 2 bases not matched to a gene; V was cut back by 3 bases and J by 2 bases. CDR3 coding DNA: TGTGCCAGCAGTGAAAGCGGGGGGGCCACAGATACGCAGTATTTT. It encodes CASSESGGATDTQYF.

This chain links TRBV7-2 with TRBJ2-1; perhaps TRBD2 as D (7 bases). The germline V gene has CDR1 SGHTA and CDR2 FQGNSA. This CDR3 comprises 15 residues. Trimming shortened V by 5 bases and J by 8 bases, and 19 bases separated the two germline ends. In DNA, the CDR3 is TGTGCCAGCAGCATGGCCCCGGGGGGCGCGTATGAGCAGTTCTTC. The encoded protein is CASSMAPGGAYEQFF.

The rearrangement uses TRBV20-1 and TRBJ2-5; perhaps TRBD2 as D (5 bases). The CDR3 consists of 12 residues. Germline V gene data show CDR1 as DFQATT and CDR2 as SNEGSKA (reference sequence). Trimming shortened V by 6 bases and J by 5 bases, and 13 bases separated the two germline ends. As DNA, the CDR3 is TGCAGTGCGAGACTTTCGGGGGAGACCCAGTACTTC. The encoded protein is CSARLSGETQYF.

The V call is TRBV7-3, the J call TRBJ2-1; D unclear. Trimming took 5 bases from V and 6 from J, leaving 14 bases between them. This CDR3 is 14 amino acids long. Germline loops: CDR1 SGHTA, CDR2 FQGTGA. CDR3 protein: CASSPRAFTNEQFF. CDR3 nucleotides: TGTGCCAGCAGCCCCCGGGCCTTTACCAATGAGCAGTTCTTC.

A few counts support this clonotype. The V and J genes are TRBV12-3 or TRBV12-4 and TRBJ2-5, with 7 bases fitting TRBD2. This CDR3 region has 15 residues. V was pared by 2 bases and J by 2 bases, with 5 bases of the junction left unmatched. The CDR3 coding sequence is TGTGCCAGCAGTTTATTCGGGGGGAGACAAGAGACCCAGTACTTC. Translation gives CASSLFGGRQETQYF.

This clonotype was counted at least ten times. The V call is TRBV7-9, the J call TRBJ2-2; D may be TRBD1 (6 bases). Germline V gene sequence: CDR1 SEHNR, CDR2 FQNEAQ (reference sequence). The CDR3 length is 16 residues. With 5 bases removed from V and 6 bases from J, the gap between germline ends came to 19 bases. This chain's CDR3 is CASSPGESGAPGELFF. CDR3 DNA sequence: TGTGCCAGCAGCCCAGGGGAGTCTGGGGCCCCCGGGGAGCTGTTTTTT.

This clonotype was observed a handful of times. V and J are TRBV19 and TRBJ2-4, with 7 nucleotides matching TRBD1. Unmatched junction bases numbered 17, after V lost 7 bases and J lost 2 bases. Germline assignment: CDR1 LNHDA and CDR2 SQIVND (reference sequence). The CDR3 has 18 residues. The DNA for the CDR3 is TGTGCCAGTAATCATGCGAGACAGGGATATGGATCCAAAAACATTCAGTACTTC. This sequence encodes CASNHARQGYGSKNIQYF.

The chain recombines TRBV20-1 with TRBJ2-3; tentative D call: TRBD2 (6 bases). CDR1 DFQATT and CDR2 SNEGSKA come from the germline V gene (reference sequence). V shed 4 bases and J shed 4 bases, with 12 bases lying between them. The CDR3 length is 13 residues. The CDR3 sequence: CSAKLIAADTQYF. DNA of the CDR3: TGCAGTGCTAAACTCATAGCGGCAGATACGCAGTATTTT.

The chain joins TRBV7-2 to TRBJ1-6; D ambiguous. V lost 4 bases and J lost 14, with 21 bases in between. Germline loops: CDR1 SGHTA, CDR2 FQGNSA. The CDR3 covers 15 residues. The CDR3: CASSSQQDRGLSLHF. CDR3 nucleotides: TGTGCCAGCAGCTCCCAGCAAGATCGCGGTTTGTCCCTCCACTTT.

The genes are TRBV12-3 or TRBV12-4 and TRBJ2-3; D is unresolved. The V gene lost 3 bases and the J gene lost 8 bases, with 18 bases spanning the gap. The CDR3 consists of 15 residues. The CDR3 loop is CASSFYLSDIGTQYF. The CDR3 DNA is TGTGCCAGCAGTTTTTATCTATCTGATATCGGTACGCAGTATTTT.

This clonotype has more than one count but fewer than ten. The chain is built from TRBV3-1 and TRBJ2-7, with D uncertain. Germline CDR1 reads LGHDT; CDR2 reads YNNKEL (reference sequence). Trimming pared 1 base from V and 7 bases from J, leaving 11 bases between. The CDR3 has 13 residues. This CDR3 reads CASSQVRVGEQYF. In nucleotides, the CDR3 is TGTGCCAGCAGCCAAGTGAGAGTGGGGGAGCAGTACTTC.

This clonotype showed up many times. The rearrangement links TRBV7-2 to TRBJ2-7, with 12 bases lining up with TRBD2. The CDR3 extends over 15 amino acids. Germline CDR1 SGHTA, CDR2 FQGNSA. The V and J ends lost 5 bases and 6 bases, in that order; junction bases with no gene match: 8. The CDR3 region is CASSPSGGGLSEQYF. In nucleotides, the CDR3 is TGTGCCAGCAGCCCTAGCGGGGGGGGCTTATCCGAGCAGTACTTC.

This clonotype was seen only a few times. This chain uses TRBV12-3 or TRBV12-4 with TRBJ1-1, with 7 bases that match TRBD1. V shed 8 bases, J shed 0 bases, and the junction held 0 bases outside the gene matches. The CDR3 loop spans 12 amino acids. CDR3: CASGTVNTEAFF. The CDR3 bases are TGTGCCAGCGGGACAGTGAACACTGAAGCTTTCTTT.

The chain links TRBV5-1 to TRBJ2-5; D gene uncertain. Trimming cost V 3 bases and J 4 bases, with 10 bases left between them. Germline CDR1 and CDR2: SGHRS and YFSETQ. This CDR3 is built from 13 residues. The CDR3 coding sequence is TGCGCCAGCAGCTCGGCCACATTAGAGACCCAGTACTTC. This translates into CASSSATLETQYF.